The rows below give T cell receptor beta chains drawn from one sample of a study of T cell responses to AZD1222 COVID-19 vaccine. Libraries were prepared by immunoSEQ multiplex PCR; TCRdb keeps only in-frame clonotypes and omits some of them. The table includes roughly 99,000 clones, about 89% detected once. Material: peripheral blood, obtained on day 0 of AZD1222 vaccination. Every receptor here comes from an adult in good health. CDR3s include the opening cysteine and the closing phenylalanine or tryptophan. Fields, in order: V gene, clone size, J gene, CDR3 length, D gene, CDR3 DNA, CDR3 protein. A D gene is named only where the DNA matches it firmly. Clone size, where shown, is once, few, many, or a class for clones that have expanded.

v_call: TRBV7-2; clone_size: once; j_call: TRBJ2-7; cdr3_length: 13; d_call: NA; cdr3_nt: TGTGCCAGCAGCTTAGATTGGGGGCGCGAGCAGTACTTC; cdr3_aa: CASSLDWGREQYF
v_call: TRBV6-9; clone_size: NA; j_call: TRBJ2-4; cdr3_length: 17; d_call: TRBD2; cdr3_nt: TGTGCCAGCAGCCAAACTGGGACTAGCGGGACAAAAAACATTCAGTACTTC; cdr3_aa: CASSQTGTSGTKNIQYF
v_call: TRBV5-1; clone_size: NA; j_call: TRBJ1-4; cdr3_length: 14; d_call: TRBD1; cdr3_nt: TGCGCCAGCAGCCGCGGACAGGAGAATGAAAAACTGTTTTTT; cdr3_aa: CASSRGQENEKLFF
v_call: TRBV28; clone_size: NA; j_call: TRBJ2-7; cdr3_length: 12; d_call: NA; cdr3_nt: TGTGCCAGCACCGTGAGCTCCTACGAGCAGTACTTC; cdr3_aa: CASTVSSYEQYF
v_call: TRBV28; clone_size: NA; j_call: TRBJ1-1; cdr3_length: 13; d_call: NA; cdr3_nt: TGTGCCAGCAGTTTACACTACAACACTGAAGCTTTCTTT; cdr3_aa: CASSLHYNTEAFF
v_call: TRBV11-2; clone_size: NA; j_call: TRBJ1-3; cdr3_length: 14; d_call: NA; cdr3_nt: TGTGCCAGCAGCTTACATGCTCGTGGAAACACCATATATTTT; cdr3_aa: CASSLHARGNTIYF
v_call: TRBV5-6; clone_size: NA; j_call: TRBJ2-5; cdr3_length: 13; d_call: NA; cdr3_nt: TGTGCCAGCAGCCGGGACTACCAAGAGACCCAGTACTTC; cdr3_aa: CASSRDYQETQYF
v_call: TRBV27; clone_size: few; j_call: TRBJ2-7; cdr3_length: 16; d_call: NA; cdr3_nt: TGTGCCAGCAGTTTAGTAGCTTGGCGGGATACGGGCGAGCAGTACTTC; cdr3_aa: CASSLVAWRDTGEQYF
v_call: TRBV28; clone_size: NA; j_call: TRBJ1-5; cdr3_length: 11; d_call: NA; cdr3_nt: TGTGCCAGCAGACTGATTGGGCCCCAGCATTTT; cdr3_aa: CASRLIGPQHF
v_call: TRBV7-9; clone_size: NA; j_call: TRBJ1-3; cdr3_length: 16; d_call: NA; cdr3_nt: TGTGCCAGCAGCTTAGGAGGGGGAAAATCTGGAAACACCATATATTTT; cdr3_aa: CASSLGGGKSGNTIYF
v_call: TRBV6-2/TRBV6-3; clone_size: few; j_call: TRBJ2-7; cdr3_length: 16; d_call: TRBD2; cdr3_nt: TGTGCCAGCAGTTCCGCCCGACTAGCGGGGGCCTACGAGCAGTACTTC; cdr3_aa: CASSSARLAGAYEQYF
v_call: TRBV18; clone_size: NA; j_call: TRBJ2-7; cdr3_length: 13; d_call: NA; cdr3_nt: TGTGCCAGCTCACCACCGGGCGTGGACGAGCAGTACTTC; cdr3_aa: CASSPPGVDEQYF
v_call: TRBV27; clone_size: few; j_call: TRBJ2-7; cdr3_length: 14; d_call: NA; cdr3_nt: TGTGCCAGCAGTTTCGAAGGACGATCCTACGAGCAGTACTTC; cdr3_aa: CASSFEGRSYEQYF
v_call: TRBV5-1; clone_size: NA; j_call: TRBJ1-4; cdr3_length: 16; d_call: TRBD1; cdr3_nt: TGCGCCAGCAGCTTAGGGACAGGAACCACCAATGAAAAACTGTTTTTT; cdr3_aa: CASSLGTGTTNEKLFF
v_call: TRBV5-6; clone_size: NA; j_call: TRBJ2-1; cdr3_length: 14; d_call: TRBD1; cdr3_nt: TGTGCCAGCAGCGGGAGGACAGGGGGCGATGAGCAGTTCTTC; cdr3_aa: CASSGRTGGDEQFF
v_call: TRBV10-3; clone_size: NA; j_call: TRBJ1-1; cdr3_length: 14; d_call: NA; cdr3_nt: TGTGCCATCAGTGAGGAAACACCGAACACTGAAGCTTTCTTT; cdr3_aa: CAISEETPNTEAFF
v_call: TRBV5-1; clone_size: NA; j_call: TRBJ2-7; cdr3_length: 13; d_call: NA; cdr3_nt: TGCGCCAGCAGCTTCCTCGCGGGATACGAGCAGTACTTC; cdr3_aa: CASSFLAGYEQYF
v_call: TRBV6-5; clone_size: NA; j_call: TRBJ2-3; cdr3_length: 13; d_call: TRBD2; cdr3_nt: TGTGCCAGCAGGCTAACTAGCGTAAATACGCAGTATTTT; cdr3_aa: CASRLTSVNTQYF
v_call: TRBV9; clone_size: NA; j_call: TRBJ2-7; cdr3_length: 14; d_call: TRBD2; cdr3_nt: TGTGCCAGCAGCGCCGGGACTAGCGGTTACGAGCAGTACTTC; cdr3_aa: CASSAGTSGYEQYF
v_call: TRBV7-8; clone_size: once; j_call: TRBJ1-5; cdr3_length: 16; d_call: NA; cdr3_nt: TGTGCCAGCAGCTTAGTTCAAGGAGTTAGCAATCAGCCCCAGCATTTT; cdr3_aa: CASSLVQGVSNQPQHF
v_call: TRBV10-3; clone_size: NA; j_call: TRBJ2-7; cdr3_length: 13; d_call: TRBD2; cdr3_nt: TGTGCCACCGGACTAGCGGGGGCCTACGAGCAGTACTTC; cdr3_aa: CATGLAGAYEQYF
v_call: TRBV6-2/TRBV6-3; clone_size: NA; j_call: TRBJ2-1; cdr3_length: 17; d_call: TRBD1; cdr3_nt: TGTGCCAGCAGTTACTTACGGACAGGCCACTCCTACAATGAGCAGTTCTTC; cdr3_aa: CASSYLRTGHSYNEQFF
v_call: TRBV9; clone_size: NA; j_call: TRBJ2-5; cdr3_length: 15; d_call: TRBD1; cdr3_nt: TGTGCCAGCAGCCCTCATCGGGACAGGGGGGAGACCCAGTACTTC; cdr3_aa: CASSPHRDRGETQYF
v_call: TRBV19; clone_size: NA; j_call: TRBJ2-7; cdr3_length: 15; d_call: TRBD2; cdr3_nt: TGTGCCAGTAGCAGGACTAGCGGGCGCTCCTACGAGCAGTACTTC; cdr3_aa: CASSRTSGRSYEQYF
v_call: TRBV7-2; clone_size: once; j_call: TRBJ1-2; cdr3_length: 14; d_call: NA; cdr3_nt: TGTGCCAGCAGCTTATACGGGTCTAACTATGGCTACACCTTC; cdr3_aa: CASSLYGSNYGYTF
v_call: TRBV7-6; clone_size: NA; j_call: TRBJ1-3; cdr3_length: 13; d_call: NA; cdr3_nt: TGTGCCAGCAGCTCCAACACTGGAAACACCATATATTTT; cdr3_aa: CASSSNTGNTIYF
v_call: TRBV3-1/TRBV3-2; clone_size: NA; j_call: TRBJ1-5; cdr3_length: 16; d_call: NA; cdr3_nt: TGTGCCAGCAGCCAAGAAAGCCAGGGCAGCAATCAGCCCCAGCATTTT; cdr3_aa: CASSQESQGSNQPQHF
v_call: TRBV7-2; clone_size: NA; j_call: TRBJ1-3; cdr3_length: 17; d_call: NA; cdr3_nt: TGTGCCAGCAGCGTCTGGTCCTTAGGGGGGGGTGGAAACACCATATATTTT; cdr3_aa: CASSVWSLGGGGNTIYF
v_call: TRBV6-2/TRBV6-3; clone_size: NA; j_call: TRBJ2-7; cdr3_length: 13; d_call: NA; cdr3_nt: TGTGCCAGCAGCCGCGCAGGGGTCTACGAGCAGTACTTC; cdr3_aa: CASSRAGVYEQYF
v_call: TRBV18; clone_size: NA; j_call: TRBJ2-7; cdr3_length: 14; d_call: NA; cdr3_nt: TGTGCCAGCTCACCACGCGAGGGGGCCTACGAGCAGTACTTC; cdr3_aa: CASSPREGAYEQYF
v_call: TRBV4-3; clone_size: NA; j_call: TRBJ1-2; cdr3_length: 13; d_call: NA; cdr3_nt: TGCGCCAGCAGCCGGGGACTTGGAGATGGCTACACCTTC; cdr3_aa: CASSRGLGDGYTF
v_call: TRBV5-1; clone_size: NA; j_call: TRBJ2-2; cdr3_length: 16; d_call: TRBD2; cdr3_nt: TGCGCCAGCGCGGGGGGCGGAAAATCGAACACCGGGGAGCTGTTTTTT; cdr3_aa: CASAGGGKSNTGELFF
v_call: TRBV10-3; clone_size: NA; j_call: TRBJ2-3; cdr3_length: 13; d_call: TRBD2; cdr3_nt: TGTGCCACTACTAGCGGGAACACAGATACGCAGTATTTT; cdr3_aa: CATTSGNTDTQYF
v_call: TRBV3-1/TRBV3-2; clone_size: NA; j_call: TRBJ2-7; cdr3_length: 13; d_call: TRBD2; cdr3_nt: TGTGCCAGCAGCCGCGGGAGAGGATACGAGCAGTACTTC; cdr3_aa: CASSRGRGYEQYF
v_call: TRBV7-2; clone_size: NA; j_call: TRBJ2-4; cdr3_length: 14; d_call: NA; cdr3_nt: TGTGCCAGCAGCTTTTACCAGGGACGGAACATTCAGTACTTC; cdr3_aa: CASSFYQGRNIQYF
v_call: TRBV6-4; clone_size: NA; j_call: TRBJ2-1; cdr3_length: 16; d_call: TRBD2; cdr3_nt: TGTGCCAGCAGTGTAGGTTCTAGCGGGGATTACAATGAGCAGTTCTTC; cdr3_aa: CASSVGSSGDYNEQFF
v_call: TRBV24-1; clone_size: NA; j_call: TRBJ2-7; cdr3_length: 17; d_call: NA; cdr3_nt: TGTGCCACCAGTGATCCACGCGGGGGCTTCCTACGTGACGAGCAGTACTTC; cdr3_aa: CATSDPRGGFLRDEQYF
v_call: TRBV29-1; clone_size: NA; j_call: TRBJ1-5; cdr3_length: 12; d_call: NA; cdr3_nt: TGCAGCGCCGGACAGACAAATCAGCCCCAGCATTTT; cdr3_aa: CSAGQTNQPQHF
v_call: TRBV7-3; clone_size: NA; j_call: TRBJ2-1; cdr3_length: 15; d_call: NA; cdr3_nt: TGTGCCAGCAGCTTAATATGGGCGACGCCCAATGAGCAGTTCTTC; cdr3_aa: CASSLIWATPNEQFF
v_call: TRBV7-3; clone_size: NA; j_call: TRBJ1-1; cdr3_length: 13; d_call: NA; cdr3_nt: TGTGCCAGCAGCTTTAAGGGAAGCACTGAAGCTTTCTTT; cdr3_aa: CASSFKGSTEAFF
v_call: TRBV11-1; clone_size: NA; j_call: TRBJ2-7; cdr3_length: 14; d_call: NA; cdr3_nt: TGTGCCAGCAGCTTCGGGCTAGCAGGCTACGAGCAGTACTTC; cdr3_aa: CASSFGLAGYEQYF
v_call: TRBV14; clone_size: NA; j_call: TRBJ1-2; cdr3_length: 14; d_call: NA; cdr3_nt: TGTGCCAGCAGCCAAAGACTATGGAACTATGGCTACACCTTC; cdr3_aa: CASSQRLWNYGYTF
v_call: TRBV6-5; clone_size: NA; j_call: TRBJ2-7; cdr3_length: 13; d_call: TRBD2; cdr3_nt: TGTGCCAGCAGTTATGCGGGGGTTCGGGAGCAGTACTTC; cdr3_aa: CASSYAGVREQYF
v_call: TRBV30; clone_size: NA; j_call: TRBJ2-7; cdr3_length: 16; d_call: TRBD2; cdr3_nt: TGTGCCTGGAGTGTACCGACTAGCTATCCTTCAGGCGAGCAGTACTTC; cdr3_aa: CAWSVPTSYPSGEQYF
v_call: TRBV5-1; clone_size: NA; j_call: TRBJ2-7; cdr3_length: 14; d_call: TRBD2; cdr3_nt: TGCGCCAGCAGCGGCGGGAGGGCCGGTTACGAGCAGTACTTC; cdr3_aa: CASSGGRAGYEQYF
v_call: TRBV11-2; clone_size: NA; j_call: TRBJ2-1; cdr3_length: 15; d_call: TRBD1; cdr3_nt: TGTGCCAGCAGCAGACAGGGTAATTCCTACAATGAGCAGTTCTTC; cdr3_aa: CASSRQGNSYNEQFF
v_call: TRBV24-1; clone_size: NA; j_call: TRBJ2-1; cdr3_length: 15; d_call: TRBD1; cdr3_nt: TGTGCCACCAGTGAACAGGGGATATCCTACAATGAGCAGTTCTTC; cdr3_aa: CATSEQGISYNEQFF
v_call: TRBV6-2/TRBV6-3; clone_size: NA; j_call: TRBJ2-3; cdr3_length: 20; d_call: TRBD2; cdr3_nt: TGTGCCAGCAGTCCAGGCCGGCGGGAGGTATTAGCAGCGGGCACAGATACGCAGTATTTT; cdr3_aa: CASSPGRREVLAAGTDTQYF
v_call: TRBV29-1; clone_size: once; j_call: TRBJ1-1; cdr3_length: 13; d_call: NA; cdr3_nt: TGCAGCGTTGATCGGGCGGGAGGGACTGAAGCTTTCTTT; cdr3_aa: CSVDRAGGTEAFF
v_call: TRBV11-3; clone_size: once; j_call: TRBJ1-6; cdr3_length: 14; d_call: TRBD1; cdr3_nt: TGTGCCAGCAGCCCTACGACAGGGGTTTCACCCCTCCACTTT; cdr3_aa: CASSPTTGVSPLHF
v_call: TRBV28; clone_size: NA; j_call: TRBJ2-7; cdr3_length: 17; d_call: TRBD2; cdr3_nt: TGTGCCAGCACCTCGCGGAGTTCTAGCGGGAGTAGCTACGAGCAGTACTTC; cdr3_aa: CASTSRSSSGSSYEQYF
v_call: TRBV19; clone_size: few; j_call: TRBJ1-5; cdr3_length: 15; d_call: NA; cdr3_nt: TGTGCCAGTAGTAAGGGTCAGGGCCCCAATCAGCCCCAGCATTTT; cdr3_aa: CASSKGQGPNQPQHF
v_call: TRBV4-3; clone_size: NA; j_call: TRBJ2-3; cdr3_length: 16; d_call: TRBD2; cdr3_nt: TGCGCCAGCAGCCCGGGACTAGCGGACCGCACAGATACGCAGTATTTT; cdr3_aa: CASSPGLADRTDTQYF